A selection of T cell receptor beta chains follows, all from one sample in a study of blood T cell repertoires in COVID-19. The data were produced by immunoSEQ multiplex PCR, yet TCRdb's version contains in-frame clones alone and is incomplete. This repertoire shows 110,000 or so clones, about 85% found once; its top ten account for less than 3.5%. Sequencing was performed on peripheral blood. These receptor sequences come from a man aged 40-55 years with acute or convalescent COVID-19. Both conserved end residues are part of each CDR3. The D gene is left open where the match is weak. Where a row states a size, it is once, few, many or the class of an expanded clone; other rows omit it.

J gene,D gene,clone size,V gene,CDR3 DNA,CDR3 protein
TRBJ2-7,-,-,TRBV5-1,TGCGCCAGCAGCTTTTCACAGGGAGAGTACGAGCAGTACTTC,CASSFSQGEYEQYF
TRBJ1-3,TRBD1,few,TRBV5-4,TGTGCCAGCAGCTGGAGGGCAGGGGGCTTCTCTGGAAACACCATATATTTT,CASSWRAGGFSGNTIYF
TRBJ1-1,-,-,TRBV30,TGTGCCTGGAGTGTGGGAGTGAACACTGAAGCTTTCTTT,CAWSVGVNTEAFF
TRBJ2-7,-,-,TRBV10-3,TGTGCCATCAGTGAGTCCCTCTTAGTGCAGTACTTC,CAISESLLVQYF
TRBJ1-2,-,-,TRBV9,TGTGCCAGCAGCCCCGGAGTATCTAACTATGGCTACACCTTC,CASSPGVSNYGYTF
TRBJ1-2,TRBD1,-,TRBV9,TGTGCCAGCAGCGTAGCTTTAACTACCGGGACAGGGGGTATCGACTATGGCTACACCTTC,CASSVALTTGTGGIDYGYTF
TRBJ2-7,-,-,TRBV9,TGTGCCAGCAGCGTAGGGACATCGCCTACCTACGAGCAGTACTTC,CASSVGTSPTYEQYF
TRBJ2-5,TRBD1,-,TRBV7-3,TGTGCCAGCAGCCAGACAGGGGGGCAAGAGACCCAGTACTTC,CASSQTGGQETQYF
TRBJ1-1,-,once,TRBV7-2,TGTGCCAGCAGCCCTTTCAGCAGGGGTAACACTGAAGCTTTCTTT,CASSPFSRGNTEAFF
TRBJ2-5,-,-,TRBV24-1,TGTGCCACCAGTGGCGGGACAGCGAAAGAGACCCAGTACTTC,CATSGGTAKETQYF
TRBJ2-7,-,-,TRBV2,TGTGCCAGCAGTGCTAACTTACTGTCTAGCTCCTACGAGCAGTACTTC,CASSANLLSSSYEQYF
TRBJ2-3,TRBD2,-,TRBV7-9,TGTGCCAGCAGCTCCACCGGCCAGCGGGGGACAGATACGCAGTATTTT,CASSSTGQRGTDTQYF
TRBJ2-3,-,-,TRBV30,TGTGCCTGGAGGGGCCCTGGCACAGATACGCAGTATTTT,CAWRGPGTDTQYF
TRBJ2-5,-,once,TRBV7-9,TGTGCCAGCAGCCCTCGGGGATCCCAAGAGACCCAGTACTTC,CASSPRGSQETQYF